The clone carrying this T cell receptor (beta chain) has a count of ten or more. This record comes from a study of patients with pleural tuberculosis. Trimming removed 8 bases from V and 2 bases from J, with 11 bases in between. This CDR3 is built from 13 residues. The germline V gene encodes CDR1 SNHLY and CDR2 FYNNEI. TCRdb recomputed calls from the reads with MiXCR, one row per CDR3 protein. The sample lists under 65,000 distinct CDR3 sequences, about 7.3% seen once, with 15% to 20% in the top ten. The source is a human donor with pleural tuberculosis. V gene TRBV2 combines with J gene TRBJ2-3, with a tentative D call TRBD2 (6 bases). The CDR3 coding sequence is TGTGCCAGCTCGGGGGACTTCACAGATACGCAGTATTTT. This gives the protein CASSGDFTDTQYF.